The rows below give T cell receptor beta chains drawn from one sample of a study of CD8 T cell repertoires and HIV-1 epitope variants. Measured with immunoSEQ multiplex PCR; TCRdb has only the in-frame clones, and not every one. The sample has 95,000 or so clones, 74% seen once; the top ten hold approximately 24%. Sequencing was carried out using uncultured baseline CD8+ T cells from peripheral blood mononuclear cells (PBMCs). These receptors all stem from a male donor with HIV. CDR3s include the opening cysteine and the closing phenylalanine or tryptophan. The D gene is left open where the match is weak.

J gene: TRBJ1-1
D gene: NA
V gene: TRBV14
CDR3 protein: CASSHAPMGLGTEAFF

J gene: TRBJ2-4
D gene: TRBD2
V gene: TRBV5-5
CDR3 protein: CASSLPLRELAKNIQYF

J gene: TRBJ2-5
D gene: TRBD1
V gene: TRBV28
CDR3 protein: CASRGQGRIQETQYF

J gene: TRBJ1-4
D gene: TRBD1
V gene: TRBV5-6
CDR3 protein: CASSPGGRSEKLFF

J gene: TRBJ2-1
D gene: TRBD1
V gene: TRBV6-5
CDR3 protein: CASSYMGQVANEQFF

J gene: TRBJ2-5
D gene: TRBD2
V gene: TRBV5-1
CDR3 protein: CASSWTSGSRETQYF

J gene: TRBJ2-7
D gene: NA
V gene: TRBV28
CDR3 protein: CASTKGGGTYEQYF

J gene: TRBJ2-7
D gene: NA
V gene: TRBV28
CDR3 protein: CASSSRDRPGYEQYF

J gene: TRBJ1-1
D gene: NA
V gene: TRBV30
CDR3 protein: CACYPGLNTEAFF

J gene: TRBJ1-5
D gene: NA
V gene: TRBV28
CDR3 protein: CASSPPVGRGSQPQHF

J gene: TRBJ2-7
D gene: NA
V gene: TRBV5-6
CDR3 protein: CASSLGAGGAEQYF

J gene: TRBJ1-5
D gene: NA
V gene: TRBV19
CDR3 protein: CASSIERGVGGNNQPQHF

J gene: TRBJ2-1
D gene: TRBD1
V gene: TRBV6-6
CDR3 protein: CASSLSQGISYNEQFF

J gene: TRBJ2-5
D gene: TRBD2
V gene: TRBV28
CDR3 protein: CASSTPGGQKTQYF

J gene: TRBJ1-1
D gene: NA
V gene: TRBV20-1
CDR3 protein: CSARQTEAFF

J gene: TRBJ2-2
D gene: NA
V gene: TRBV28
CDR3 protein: CASSLIRGGTGELFF

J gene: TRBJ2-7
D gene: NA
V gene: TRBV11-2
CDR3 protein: CASSPLRRQNTYEQYF

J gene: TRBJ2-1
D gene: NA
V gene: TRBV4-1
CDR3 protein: CASSHLDMISYNEQFF

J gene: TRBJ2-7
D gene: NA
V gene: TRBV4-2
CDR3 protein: CASSQDRGRVGQYF

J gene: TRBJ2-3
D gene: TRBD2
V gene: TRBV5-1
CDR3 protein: CASSGGGAQNVAQYF

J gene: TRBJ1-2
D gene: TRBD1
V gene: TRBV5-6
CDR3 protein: CASSSGTGASYTF

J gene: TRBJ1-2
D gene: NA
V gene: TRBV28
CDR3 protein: CASSQVDLIYGYTF